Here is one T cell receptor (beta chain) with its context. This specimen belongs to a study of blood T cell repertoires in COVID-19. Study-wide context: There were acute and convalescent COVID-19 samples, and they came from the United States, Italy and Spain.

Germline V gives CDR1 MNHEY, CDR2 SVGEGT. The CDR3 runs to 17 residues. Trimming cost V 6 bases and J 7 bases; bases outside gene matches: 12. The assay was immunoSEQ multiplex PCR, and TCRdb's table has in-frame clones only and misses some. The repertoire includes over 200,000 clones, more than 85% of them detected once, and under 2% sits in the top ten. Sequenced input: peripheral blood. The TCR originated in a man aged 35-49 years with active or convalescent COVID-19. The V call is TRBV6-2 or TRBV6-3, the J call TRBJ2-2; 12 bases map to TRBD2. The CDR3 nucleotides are TGTGCCAGCAGCCGTGGACTAGCGGGGACGATGGGCGGGGAGCTGTTTTTT. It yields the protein CASSRGLAGTMGGELFF.